This T cell receptor beta chain was documented in a study of neurological immune-mediated disorders. After removal of 2 bases from V and 4 bases from J, the junction contained 8 bases not matched to a gene. Germline V gene data show CDR1 as DFQATT and CDR2 as SNEGSKA (reference sequence). The CDR3 contains 15 residues. Whole-study results and caveats: Patients with HTLV-1-associated myelopathy had the highest level of TCR clonal expansion, whereas patients with multiple sclerosis had the lowest level, falling beneath the level found in healthy controls.

TCRdb reanalysed the 5' RACE reads using MiXCR and keeps one entry per CDR3 protein. Of 20,000 to 30,000 distinct CDR3 sequences listed, 10% to 15% are singletons. This clonotype was picked up many times. The target antigen is unknown. V is TRBV20-1 and J is TRBJ2-5, with 9 bases identical to TRBD1. Source material: PBMCs. The source is a woman aged 55 to 70 with HTLV-1-associated myelopathy (HAM/TSP). CDR3 loop: CSARNPGQGRETQYF. The CDR3 DNA reads as TGCAGTGCTAGAAATCCCGGACAGGGGAGAGAGACCCAGTACTTC.